This T cell receptor (beta chain) was recovered during a study of T cells in Graves' hyperthyroidism and ophthalmopathy. Study-level information: The authors collected peripheral blood at initial diagnosis, before any treatment.

Trimming took off 6 bases at V and 1 base at J, with 13 bases between the two ends. The CDR3 is 14 residues long. Germline-derived CDR1 and CDR2 are MNHNS and SASEGT. The source material, RNA transcripts, was used to amplify TCR beta CDR3 regions. The HTBI set primed first-round TCR CDR3 RT-PCR. From the multiplex PCR reads, TCRdb called clonotypes with MiXCR, one entry per CDR3 protein. The data contain fewer than 550,000 distinct CDR3 sequences, less than 20% of them singletons. No ophthalmopathy progression within 18 months constituted stable Graves' hyperthyroidism. Diagnostic decisions used clinical symptoms, serum thyroxine and TRAb, thyroid ultrasound and orbital computed tomography. 8.5 to 10 ml of fresh peripheral blood supplied the PBMCs.

The clonotype originates from a woman in her late teens or twenties with Graves' hyperthyroidism. This rearrangement joins TRBV6-1 to TRBJ2-7; no clear D gene. Sequencing was done on a sample of blood. CDR3 loop: CASRRTETSYEQYF. The CDR3 DNA reads TGTGCCAGCAGAAGGACGGAAACTTCCTACGAGCAGTACTTC.